The 15 T cell receptor beta chains below were found in one sample sequenced in a study of T-cell memory formation after mild COVID-19. TCRdb called the 5' RACE reads again in MiXCR, with one record for every CDR3 protein. The table includes 40,000 to 60,000 distinct CDR3 sequences, roughly 12% detected once. Sequenced: PBMCs or a T cell subset sorted from them (not recorded which). The receptors stem from a man aged 18 to 35 who had mild COVID-19 (a few samples of this study predate the infection). Cell type and time point are not known.

The chain joins TRBV10-2 to TRBJ1-2; tentative D call: TRBD1 (5 bases). V was pared by 7 bases and J by 0 bases, with 12 bases between. CDR1 and CDR2 from the germline V gene are WSHSY and SAAADI. The CDR3 contains 14 residues. This CDR3 reads CASTAQGANYGYTF. CDR3 sequence (DNA): TGCGCCAGCACCGCTCAGGGAGCTAACTATGGCTACACCTTC.

The chain joins TRBV7-2 to TRBJ1-2; D is possibly TRBD1 (5 bases). Germline-derived CDR1 and CDR2 are SGHTA and FQGNSA. V was pared by 4 bases and J by 0 bases, with 9 bases between. CDR3 size: 14 residues. CDR3 sequence reads: CASSSGPANYGYTF. DNA for the CDR3: TGTGCCAGCAGCTCAGGGCCAGCTAACTATGGCTACACCTTC.

This sequence joins TRBV28 and TRBJ2-7; D could derive from TRBD1 or TRBD2 (5 bases each). The CDR3 extends over 15 amino acids. V lost 5 bases, J lost 3 bases, and 17 bases lay in between. CDR1 and CDR2 from the germline V gene are MDHEN and SYDVKM. In DNA form, the CDR3 reads TGTGCCAGCAGTGGCCCGGGACGCCATTACTACGAGCAGTACGTC. This encodes CASSGPGRHYYEQYV.

This clonotype was seen repeatedly, ten times or more. This chain links TRBV7-6 with TRBJ2-2; weak D call: TRBD1 (5 bases). Germline CDR1 is SGHVS and CDR2 is FNYEAQ. This CDR3 has 17 amino acids. V lost 7 bases, J lost 3 bases, and 21 bases lay in between. The CDR3 protein is CASTHLGNRPDTGELFF. CDR3 coding DNA: TGTGCCAGCACCCACCTGGGGAACAGGCCCGACACCGGGGAGCTGTTTTTT.

The chain joins TRBV20-1 to TRBJ2-7; a possible D gene is TRBD1 (6 bases). V lost 3 bases to trimming and J lost 5 bases, with 17 bases between them. There are 14 residues in the CDR3. Germline V lookup: CDR1 DFQATT, CDR2 SNEGSKA (reference sequence). CDR3 in DNA: TGCAGTGCTAGTCCCACACAGGGTCGCGACGAGCAGTACGTC. It is translated as CSASPTQGRDEQYV.

This clonotype was recorded a few times. V usage is TRBV20-1 and J usage is TRBJ1-5, with 7 nucleotides matching TRBD1. J gave up 3 bases and V 6 bases, and 2 bases lay outside the gene matches. The germline V gene has CDR1 DFQATT and CDR2 SNEGSKA (reference sequence). The CDR3 has 12 amino acids. The CDR3 is CSADRDNQPQHF. CDR3 in DNA: TGCAGTGCCGACAGGGACAATCAGCCCCAGCATTTT.

The rearrangement links TRBV10-3 to TRBJ1-5, with 7 bases aligning to TRBD1. This CDR3 contains 15 residues. J gave up 5 bases and V 2 bases, and 6 bases lay outside the gene matches. The V gene's germline CDR1 is ENHRY and CDR2 SYGVKD. CDR3 loop: CAISEDRVRDQPQHF. The CDR3 DNA reads TGTGCCATCAGTGAGGACAGGGTAAGGGATCAGCCCCAGCATTTT.

The chain carries TRBV6-6 and TRBJ2-2; 9 nucleotides match TRBD1. The V gene's germline CDR1 is MNHNY and CDR2 SVGAGI (reference sequence). The V and J ends lost 4 bases and 13 bases, in that order; junction bases with no gene match: 13. This CDR3 is 15 amino acids long. The chain's CDR3 is CASSSLVTGGAWLFF. CDR3 in DNA: TGTGCCAGCAGTTCACTAGTAACAGGGGGCGCATGGCTGTTTTTT.

This chain connects TRBV12-3 or TRBV12-4 to TRBJ1-6, with D perhaps TRBD1 (5 bases). The length of the CDR3 is 13 residues. Trimming cost V 4 bases and J 8 bases, with 9 bases left between them. The CDR3 sequence: CASSSGADSPLHF. The CDR3 DNA is TGTGCCAGCAGTTCCGGGGCTGATTCACCCCTCCACTTT.

This clonotype appeared a few times. The chain couples TRBV20-1 to TRBJ2-1; 10 nucleotides line up with TRBD2. The CDR3 extends over 15 amino acids. Losses at the gene ends were 0 bases for V and 2 bases for J; bases not matched to a gene: 1. The germline gives CDR1 DFQATT, CDR2 SNEGSKA (reference sequence). CDR3 sequence reads: CSARELAGAYNEQFF. The CDR3 nucleotides read TGCAGTGCTAGAGAGCTAGCGGGGGCCTACAATGAGCAGTTCTTC.

This clonotype was found a few times. The gene calls are TRBV11-3 and TRBJ2-3, with D perhaps matching TRBD1 (5 bases). The V gene lost 3 bases and the J gene lost 2 bases, with 9 bases spanning the gap. Germline CDR1 reads SGHNT; CDR2 reads YENEEA. This CDR3 has 14 residues. CDR3 DNA sequence: TGTGCCAGCAGCTTGGACACCCACACAGATACGCAGTATTTT. It translates to CASSLDTHTDTQYF.

The chain links TRBV18 to TRBJ1-1; no definite D call. CDR3 length: 13 amino acids. Looked up from germline, CDR1 is KGHSH and CDR2 is LQKENI. Trimming removed 6 bases at V and 3 bases at J, with 11 bases between. The CDR3 loop is CASSLGWDTEAFF. The CDR3 DNA reads TGTGCCAGCTCCCTAGGGTGGGACACTGAAGCTTTCTTT. Variable domain in full (rest from reference TRBV18 and TRBJ1-1): NAGVMQNPRHLVRRRGQEARLRCSPMKGHSHVYWYRQLPEEGLKFMVYLQKENIIDESGMPKERFSAEFPKEGPSILRIQQVVRGDSAAYFCASSLGWDTEAFFGQGTRLTVV.

The CDR3 DNA is TGTGCCAGCAGTTACGAGTCGACTAGCGGGGGCCAAGAGACCCAGTACTTC. This sequence encodes CASSYESTSGGQETQYF. The chain recombines TRBV6-2 or TRBV6-3 with TRBJ2-5; 12 bases are a match to TRBD2. Per the germline V gene, CDR1 is MNHEY and CDR2 is SVGEGT. CDR3 length: 17 residues. The junction had 5 bases not matched to a gene; V was cut back by 2 bases and J by 1 base.

This clonotype was counted a few times. The chain joins TRBV3-1 to TRBJ2-2; 8 bases are a match to TRBD1. This CDR3 has 15 amino acids. Germline CDR1 reads LGHDT; CDR2 reads YNNKEL (reference sequence). J gave up 4 bases and V 4 bases, and 5 bases lay outside the gene matches. CDR3 DNA sequence: TGTGCCAGCAGCCTTACAGGGGGAGGCACCGGGGAGCTGTTTTTT. Residues: CASSLTGGGTGELFF.

This clonotype appeared a few times. This chain connects TRBV4-1 to TRBJ2-6; D gene ambiguous. The CDR3 covers 15 residues. Germline values: CDR1 MGHRA, CDR2 YSYEKL. The V end was cut by 0 bases, the J end by 1 base, with 4 bases between. CDR3 amino acids: CASSQEESGANVLTF. The CDR3, as DNA: TGCGCCAGCAGCCAAGAGGAGTCTGGGGCCAACGTCCTGACTTTC.